This passage covers 30 T cell receptor beta chains from one sample sequenced in a study of response to subunit inactivated influenza vaccine. TCRdb re-derived calls from the RT-PCR reads in MiXCR, one entry per CDR3 protein. The sample lists about 190,000 distinct CDR3 sequences, over 13% occurring once. This material consisted of CD8+ T cells sorted from PBMCs, taken less than 6 days after vaccination. These TCRs come from a man aged 45-60 years who received an inactivated influenza vaccine.

There are a few counts of this clonotype. The chain has TRBV5-4 and TRBJ2-2; TRBD1 or TRBD2 may be the D gene (7 bases each). This CDR3 region has 17 residues. CDR1 SGHNT and CDR2 YYREEE come from the germline V gene (reference sequence). V was cut by 0 bases and J by 7 bases, with 19 bases left in between. CDR3 sequence (DNA): TGTGCCAGCAGCTTGGCCCAGGGGGGAGGGGCATTCGGGGAGCTGTTTTTT. Translated, it gives CASSLAQGGGAFGELFF.

This clonotype came up a few times. The CDR3 is CSVEGTAGQSLYGYTF. The CDR3 DNA sequence: TGCAGCGTTGAAGGTACTGCGGGACAAAGCCTCTATGGCTACACCTTC. This chain links TRBV29-1 with TRBJ1-2, with D possibly TRBD1 on 6 matching bases. V dropped 1 base and J dropped 4 bases, with 19 bases sitting between them. Germline V gene sequence: CDR1 SQVTM, CDR2 ANQGSEA. This CDR3 is built from 16 residues.

This clonotype appeared a few times. The chain combines TRBV3-1 with TRBJ1-1; the D is unclear. Trimming pared 1 base from V and 8 bases from J, leaving 11 bases between. CDR1 LGHDT and CDR2 YNNKEL come from the germline V gene (reference sequence). The CDR3 has 13 amino acids. CDR3 residues: CASSQGEGPEAFF. In DNA form, the CDR3 reads TGTGCCAGCAGCCAAGGAGAGGGTCCCGAAGCTTTCTTT.

This clonotype was picked up a small number of times. The CDR3 here is CASSVGGGYYNEQFF. The CDR3, as DNA: TGTGCCAGCAGCGTTGGCGGGGGTTACTACAATGAGCAGTTCTTC. The chain joins TRBV9 to TRBJ2-1; the match to TRBD2 covers 7 bases. V dropped 2 bases and J dropped 3; count of bases not matched to a gene: 5. The CDR3 contains 15 residues. Looked up from germline, CDR1 is SGDLS and CDR2 is YYNGEE.

This CDR3 reads CASSEGTTNRNTGELFF. In nucleotides, the CDR3 is TGTGCCAGCAGCGAAGGGACAACCAACAGGAACACCGGGGAGCTGTTTTTT. V gene TRBV3-1 combines with J gene TRBJ2-2, with a weak D call TRBD1 (6 bases). Germline CDR1 and CDR2: LGHDT and YNNKEL (reference sequence). The CDR3 runs to 17 residues. Trimming removed 5 bases at V and 1 base at J, with 17 bases between.

This clonotype occurred a few times. The rearrangement uses TRBV5-5 and TRBJ2-1; D uncertain. This CDR3 comprises 17 residues. The V gene lost 0 bases and the J gene lost 0 bases, with 13 bases spanning the gap. Looked up from germline, CDR1 is SGHKS and CDR2 is YYEKEE (reference sequence). In DNA form, the CDR3 reads TGTGCCAGCAGCTTGGCTATGGCAGCGAGCTCCTACAATGAGCAGTTCTTC. As protein: CASSLAMAASSYNEQFF. Full variable domain (missing parts from reference TRBV5-5 and TRBJ2-1): DAGVTQSPTHLIKTRGQQVTLRCSPISGHKSVSWYQQVLGQGPQFIFQYYEKEERGRGNFPDRFSARQFPNYSSELNVNALLLGDSALYLCASSLAMAASSYNEQFFGPGTRLTVL.

This clonotype was found a few times. This chain's CDR3 is CASSRWDTAYEQYF. In DNA form, the CDR3 reads TGTGCCAGCAGCCGATGGGACACAGCCTACGAGCAGTACTTC. The chain uses TRBV7-9 and TRBJ2-7, with a weak D call TRBD1 (6 bases). V was shortened by 5 bases and J by 2 bases, with 13 bases between the two germline ends. The CDR3 runs 14 residues. Germline CDR1 reads SEHNR; CDR2 reads FQNEAQ (reference sequence).

This chain uses TRBV12-3 or TRBV12-4 with TRBJ2-5; 10 bases are shared with TRBD1. Trimming took 6 bases from V and 2 from J; bases not matched to a gene: 3. The CDR3 runs 14 residues. CDR3 in amino acids: CASRGQGGQETQYF. CDR3 coding DNA: TGTGCCAGCAGAGGACAGGGGGGACAAGAGACCCAGTACTTC.

This clonotype appeared a few times. The genes are TRBV4-3 and TRBJ1-3; D is uncertain. Germline CDR1 is LGHNA and CDR2 is YSLEER. With 4 bases removed from V and 0 bases from J, the gap between germline ends came to 16 bases. The CDR3 spans 17 residues. This chain's CDR3 is CASSPGEGPTSGNTIYF. The DNA for the CDR3 is TGCGCCAGCAGCCCTGGAGAGGGCCCTACCTCTGGAAACACCATATATTTT.

This clonotype has only a few counts. The chain uses TRBV27 and TRBJ1-1; D unresolved. Germline V lookup: CDR1 MNHEY, CDR2 SMNVEV (reference sequence). The CDR3 has 15 amino acids. The ends were cut back, 0 bases at V and 0 bases at J, with 8 bases in the middle. CDR3 DNA sequence: TGTGCCAGCAGTTTATCAGTTTTAATGAACACTGAAGCTTTCTTT. Residues: CASSLSVLMNTEAFF.

The rearrangement joins TRBV10-3 to TRBJ1-5, with D uncertain. This CDR3 comprises 14 residues. CDR1 is ENHRY, CDR2 SYGVKD, per germline. With 2 bases removed from V and 7 bases from J, the gap between germline ends came to 12 bases. The CDR3 region has the DNA TGTGCCATCAGTGAGCCGGCCCTGAGGCAGCCCCAGCATTTT. Translated: CAISEPALRQPQHF.

The V call is TRBV2, the J call TRBJ1-4, with D possibly TRBD1 on 6 matching bases. Deletions cut 8 bases from V and 0 bases from J, with 22 bases between. Per the germline V gene, CDR1 is SNHLY and CDR2 is FYNNEI. This CDR3 contains 18 residues. Here the CDR3 reads CASLGESRGLSTNEKLFF. For the CDR3, the DNA is TGTGCCAGCTTAGGGGAAAGCAGGGGACTCTCAACTAATGAAAAACTGTTTTTT. Based on the CDR3 plus reference TRBV2 and TRBJ1-4, the full variable domain is EPEVTQTPSHQVTQMGQEVILRCVPISNHLYFYWYRQILGQKVEFLVSFYNNEISEKSEIFDDQFSVERPDGSNFTLKIRSTKLEDSAMYFCASLGESRGLSTNEKLFFGSGTQLSVL.

This clonotype was seen repeatedly, ten times or more. J is TRBJ1-5 and V is TRBV19; no clear D gene. Germline CDR1 and CDR2: LNHDA and SQIVND (reference sequence). V lost 0 bases and J 3 bases, leaving 12 bases between the germline ends. The CDR3 spans 16 residues. The CDR3 spells CASSIENLVANQPQHF. In DNA form, the CDR3 reads TGTGCCAGTAGTATAGAGAACCTCGTTGCCAATCAGCCCCAGCATTTT.

The sample holds a few counts of this clonotype. This chain joins TRBV7-9 and TRBJ2-5; D might be TRBD1 (5 bases). V was pared by 4 bases and J by 5 bases, with 17 bases between. CDR3 length: 15 amino acids. Germline lookup yields CDR1 SEHNR and CDR2 FQNEAQ (reference sequence). The DNA of the CDR3 is TGTGCCAGCAGCTCAGAACTCCAGGGCTGGGAGACCCAGTACTTC. Amino acid sequence: CASSSELQGWETQYF. Full variable domain (outside the CDR3, taken from reference TRBV7-9 and TRBJ2-5): DTGVSQNPRHKITKRGQNVTFRCDPISEHNRLYWYRQTLGQGPEFLTYFQNEAQLEKSRLLSDRFSAERPKGSFSTLEIQRTEQGDSAMYLCASSSELQGWETQYFGPGTRLLVL.

This chain connects TRBV28 to TRBJ1-2, with a possible D match to TRBD1 (5 bases). This CDR3 is 13 amino acids long. Germline lookup yields CDR1 MDHEN and CDR2 SYDVKM. The V end lost 10 bases, the J end lost 8 bases, and 20 bases lay between the germline ends. The CDR3 loop reads CAILMGGYEGYTF. CDR3 DNA: TGTGCCATCCTAATGGGGGGTTACGAGGGCTACACCTTC.

This chain joins TRBV28 and TRBJ1-2; D call uncertain. This CDR3 is 13 amino acids long. Trimming cost V 6 bases and J 7 bases, with 15 bases left between them. CDR1 is MDHEN, CDR2 SYDVKM, per germline. This chain's CDR3 is CASSTTALSGYTF. Here the CDR3 DNA reads TGTGCCAGCAGCACAACTGCTTTAAGTGGCTACACCTTC.

V and J are TRBV27 and TRBJ1-2, with 10 bases aligning to TRBD1. Unmatched junction bases numbered 12, after V lost 5 bases and J lost 6 bases. The germline V gene encodes CDR1 MNHEY and CDR2 SMNVEV (reference sequence). There are 16 residues in the CDR3. CDR3 sequence reads: CASSKYAGTGVDGYTF. Here the CDR3 DNA reads TGTGCCAGCAGTAAATACGCCGGGACAGGGGTCGATGGCTACACCTTC.

The chain joins TRBV9 to TRBJ1-1, with D possibly being TRBD1 (6 bases). Germline V gives CDR1 SGDLS, CDR2 YYNGEE. V was cut by 0 bases and J by 5 bases, with 11 bases left in between. This CDR3 has 14 amino acids. The CDR3 protein is CASSVEGGGTEAFF. The CDR3 coding sequence is TGTGCCAGCAGCGTAGAGGGGGGAGGGACTGAAGCTTTCTTT.

The sample holds many counts of this clonotype. The V call is TRBV7-9, the J call TRBJ2-7; D gene uncertain. The V and J ends lost 1 base and 7 bases respectively, with 8 bases between them. Looked up from germline, CDR1 is SEHNR and CDR2 is FQNEAQ (reference sequence). This CDR3 has 12 residues. The CDR3 reads CASSLGAREQYF. CDR3 nucleotide sequence: TGTGCCAGCAGCTTAGGAGCGCGAGAGCAGTACTTC. Full variable domain (missing parts from reference TRBV7-9 and TRBJ2-7): DTGVSQNPRHKITKRGQNVTFRCDPISEHNRLYWYRQTLGQGPEFLTYFQNEAQLEKSRLLSDRFSAERPKGSFSTLEIQRTEQGDSAMYLCASSLGAREQYFGPGTRLTVT.

The chain couples TRBV6-2 or TRBV6-3 to TRBJ2-1, with TRBD2 matching over 8 bases. This CDR3 has 17 amino acids. Per germline, CDR1 MNHEY and CDR2 SVGEGT. Germline trimming cut 0 bases from V and 1 base from J; bases unmatched to any gene: 5. The chain's CDR3 is CASSYSREVQSYNEQFF. CDR3 DNA sequence: TGTGCCAGCAGTTACTCGCGGGAGGTCCAGTCCTACAATGAGCAGTTCTTC.

This clonotype was recorded many times. The CDR3 DNA follows: TGCGCCAGCAGCCCCGGGGCCAGGGATTCCCTTTACGAGCAGTACTTC. Translating gives CASSPGARDSLYEQYF. J is TRBJ2-7 and V is TRBV4-3; D may match TRBD1 or TRBD2 (5 bases each). From germline, CDR1 is LGHNA and CDR2 YSLEER. Trimming removed 4 bases from V and 4 bases from J, with 20 bases in between. The CDR3 has 16 amino acids.

This chain links TRBV20-1 with TRBJ2-7, with 8 bases matching TRBD1. J gave up 6 bases and V 1 base, and 8 bases lay outside the gene matches. Germline assignment: CDR1 DFQATT and CDR2 SNEGSKA (reference sequence). There are 14 residues in the CDR3. CDR3 in DNA: TGCAGTGCTAGAGGGGATGAGACAGGGGCCGAGCAGTACTTC. It encodes CSARGDETGAEQYF.

This clonotype was seen at least ten times. The chain combines TRBV7-8 with TRBJ2-3; 9 bases match TRBD2. Germline lookup yields CDR1 SGHVS and CDR2 FQNEAQ. V trimming: 5 bases; J trimming: 4 bases; junction bases outside the gene matches: 7. This CDR3 comprises 15 residues. The CDR3 sequence is CASSSRTSAPDTQYF. The CDR3 nucleotides read TGTGCCAGCAGCAGCCGGACTAGCGCGCCAGATACGCAGTATTTT.

The V and J genes are TRBV6-5 and TRBJ2-5; 10 nucleotides line up with TRBD2. The CDR3 is made up of 16 amino acids. J lost 3 bases, V lost 2 bases, and 6 bases had no gene match. From germline, CDR1 is MNHEY and CDR2 SVGAGI. The CDR3 spells CASSYVAGGLEETQYF. The CDR3 DNA reads TGTGCCAGCAGTTACGTAGCGGGGGGCCTGGAAGAGACCCAGTACTTC.

The chain combines TRBV12-3 or TRBV12-4 with TRBJ2-7, with 13 positions matching TRBD2. Trimming cost V 6 bases and J 6 bases; bases outside gene matches: 5. CDR3 size: 14 residues. The CDR3 is CASRYRLAGGEQYF. The CDR3 DNA follows: TGTGCCAGCAGATATCGACTAGCGGGAGGCGAGCAGTACTTC.

This clonotype turned up a few times. The chain combines TRBV6-5 with TRBJ2-5; 7 bases fit TRBD1. The CDR3 has 14 amino acids. Per germline, CDR1 MNHEY and CDR2 SVGAGI. Losses at the gene ends were 2 bases for V and 2 bases for J; bases not matched to a gene: 2. The CDR3 DNA is TGTGCCAGCAGTTACGGGGGACAGCAAGAGACCCAGTACTTC. Amino acid sequence: CASSYGGQQETQYF.

V usage is TRBV10-3 and J usage is TRBJ2-1, with 9 bases lining up with TRBD1. After removal of 1 base from V and 8 bases from J, the junction contained 6 bases not matched to a gene. The germline V gene encodes CDR1 ENHRY and CDR2 SYGVKD. The CDR3 length is 15 residues. The CDR3 nucleotides read TGTGCCATCAGTGAGTATCGGACAGGGGCGGATGAGCAGTTCTTC. It specifies CAISEYRTGADEQFF.

This clonotype turned up a few times. This chain connects TRBV20-1 to TRBJ2-7; 7 nucleotides align to TRBD2. Germline V gives CDR1 DFQATT, CDR2 SNEGSKA (reference sequence). V was pared by 3 bases and J by 2 bases, with 7 bases of the junction left unmatched. There are 14 residues in the CDR3. The CDR3 nucleotides read TGCAGTGCTAGCCATTCTAGCGGAACCTACGAGCAGTACTTC. Protein product: CSASHSSGTYEQYF.

The gene calls are TRBV5-1 and TRBJ1-4; the match to TRBD1 covers 10 bases. CDR1 is SGHRS and CDR2 is YFSETQ in the germline V gene. This CDR3 has 18 residues. V shed 4 bases, J shed 7 bases, and the junction held 16 bases outside the gene matches. CDR3 region: CASSDGQGEMATLEKLFF. In DNA, the CDR3 is TGCGCCAGCAGCGACGGACAGGGGGAGATGGCCACTCTTGAAAAACTGTTTTTT.

The chain carries TRBV9 and TRBJ2-5; possibly TRBD2 for D (7 bases). The CDR3 is made up of 15 amino acids. Per the germline V gene, CDR1 is SGDLS and CDR2 is YYNGEE. Trimming stripped 3 bases from V and 5 bases from J, with 17 bases between. The CDR3 region is CASSGGGAPTETQYF. As DNA, the CDR3 is TGTGCCAGCAGCGGGGGGGGGGCCCCAACGGAGACCCAGTACTTC.